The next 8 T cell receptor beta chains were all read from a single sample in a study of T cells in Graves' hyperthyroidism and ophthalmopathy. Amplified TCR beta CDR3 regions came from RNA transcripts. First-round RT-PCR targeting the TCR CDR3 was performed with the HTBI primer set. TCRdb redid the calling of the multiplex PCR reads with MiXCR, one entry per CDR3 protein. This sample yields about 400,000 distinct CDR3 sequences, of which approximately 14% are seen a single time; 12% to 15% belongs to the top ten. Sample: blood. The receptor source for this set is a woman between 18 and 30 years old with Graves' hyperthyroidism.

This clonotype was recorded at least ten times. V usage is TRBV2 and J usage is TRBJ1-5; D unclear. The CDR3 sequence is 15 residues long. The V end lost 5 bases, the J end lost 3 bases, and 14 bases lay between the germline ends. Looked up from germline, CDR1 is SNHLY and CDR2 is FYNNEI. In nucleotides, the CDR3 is TGTGCCAGCAGTTCCCTAGACCGACACAATCAGCCCCAGCATTTT. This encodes CASSSLDRHNQPQHF.

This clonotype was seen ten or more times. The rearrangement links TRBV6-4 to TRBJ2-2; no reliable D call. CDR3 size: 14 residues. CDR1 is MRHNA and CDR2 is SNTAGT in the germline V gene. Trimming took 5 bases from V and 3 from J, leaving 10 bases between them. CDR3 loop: CASSPKVDTGELFF. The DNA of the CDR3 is TGTGCCAGCAGTCCTAAAGTGGACACCGGGGAGCTGTTTTTT.

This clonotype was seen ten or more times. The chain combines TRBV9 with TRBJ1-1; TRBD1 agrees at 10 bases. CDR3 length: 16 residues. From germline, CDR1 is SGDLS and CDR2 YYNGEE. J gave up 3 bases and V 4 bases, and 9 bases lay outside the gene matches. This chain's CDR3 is CASSHQTGGRHTEAFF. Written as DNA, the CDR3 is TGTGCCAGCAGCCATCAGACAGGGGGCCGGCACACTGAAGCTTTCTTT.

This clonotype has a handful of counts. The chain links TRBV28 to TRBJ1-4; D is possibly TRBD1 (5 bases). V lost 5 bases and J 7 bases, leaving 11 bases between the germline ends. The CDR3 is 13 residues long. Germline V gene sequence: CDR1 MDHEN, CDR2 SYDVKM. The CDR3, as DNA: TGTGCCAGCAGTGTCGACAGCGTTGAAAAACTGTTTTTT. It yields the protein CASSVDSVEKLFF.

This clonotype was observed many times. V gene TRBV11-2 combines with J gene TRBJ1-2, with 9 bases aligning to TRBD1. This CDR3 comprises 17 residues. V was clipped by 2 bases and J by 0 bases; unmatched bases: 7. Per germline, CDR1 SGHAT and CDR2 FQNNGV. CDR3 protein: CASSLYRGPRPNYGYTF. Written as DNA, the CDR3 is TGTGCCAGCAGCTTATACAGGGGGCCTCGCCCTAACTATGGCTACACCTTC.

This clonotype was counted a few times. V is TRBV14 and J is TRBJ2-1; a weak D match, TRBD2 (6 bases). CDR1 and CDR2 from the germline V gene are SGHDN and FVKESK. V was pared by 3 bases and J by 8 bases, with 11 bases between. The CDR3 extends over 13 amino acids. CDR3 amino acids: CASSHGSADEQFF. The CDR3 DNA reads TGTGCCAGCAGCCACGGGAGCGCGGATGAGCAGTTCTTC.

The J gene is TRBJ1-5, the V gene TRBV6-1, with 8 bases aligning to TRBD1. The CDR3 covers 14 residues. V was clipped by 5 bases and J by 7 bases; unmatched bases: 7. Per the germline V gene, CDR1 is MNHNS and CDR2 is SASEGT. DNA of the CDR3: TGTGCCAGCAGTCGTCAGGGGGCAGGACAGCCCCAGCATTTT. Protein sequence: CASSRQGAGQPQHF.

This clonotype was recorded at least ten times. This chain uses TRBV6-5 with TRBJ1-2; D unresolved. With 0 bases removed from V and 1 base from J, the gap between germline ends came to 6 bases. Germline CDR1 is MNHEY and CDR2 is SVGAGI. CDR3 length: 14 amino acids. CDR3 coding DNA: TGTGCCAGCAGTTACTCAATAGTTAACTATGGCTACACCTTC. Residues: CASSYSIVNYGYTF.